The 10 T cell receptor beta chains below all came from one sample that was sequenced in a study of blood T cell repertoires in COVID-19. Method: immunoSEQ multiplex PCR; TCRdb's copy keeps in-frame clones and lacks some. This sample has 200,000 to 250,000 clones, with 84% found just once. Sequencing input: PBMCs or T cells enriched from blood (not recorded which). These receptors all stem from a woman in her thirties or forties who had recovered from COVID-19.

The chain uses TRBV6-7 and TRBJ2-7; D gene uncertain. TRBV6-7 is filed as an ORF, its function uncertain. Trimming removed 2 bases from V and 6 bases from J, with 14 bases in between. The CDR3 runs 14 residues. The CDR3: CASSYPGFESEQYF. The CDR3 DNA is TGTGCCAGCAGTTACCCCGGTTTTGAGTCCGAGCAGTACTTC.

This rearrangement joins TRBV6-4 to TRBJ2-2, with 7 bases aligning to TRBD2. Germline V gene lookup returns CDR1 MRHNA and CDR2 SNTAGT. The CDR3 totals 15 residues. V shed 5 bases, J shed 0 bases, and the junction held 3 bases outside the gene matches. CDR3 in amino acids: CASSPAGPNTGELFF. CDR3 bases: TGTGCCAGCAGTCCAGCGGGACCGAACACCGGGGAGCTGTTTTTT.

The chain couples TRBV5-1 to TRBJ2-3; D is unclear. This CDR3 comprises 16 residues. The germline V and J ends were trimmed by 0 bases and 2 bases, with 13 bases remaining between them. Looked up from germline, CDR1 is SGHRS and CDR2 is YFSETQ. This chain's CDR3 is CASSLELSSLTDTQYF. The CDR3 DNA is TGCGCCAGCAGCTTGGAACTCTCTAGTCTCACAGATACGCAGTATTTT.

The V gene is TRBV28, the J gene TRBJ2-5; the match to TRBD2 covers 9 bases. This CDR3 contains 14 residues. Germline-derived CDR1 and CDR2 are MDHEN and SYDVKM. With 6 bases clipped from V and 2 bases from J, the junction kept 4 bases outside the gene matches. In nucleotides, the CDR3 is TGTGCCAGCAGGGTAGCGGGAGCGCAAGAGACCCAGTACTTC. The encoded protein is CASRVAGAQETQYF.

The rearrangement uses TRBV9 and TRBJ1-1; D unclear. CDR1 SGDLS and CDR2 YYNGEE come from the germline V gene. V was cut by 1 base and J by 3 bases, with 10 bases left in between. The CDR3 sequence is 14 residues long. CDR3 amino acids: CASSVSGAYTEAFF. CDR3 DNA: TGTGCCAGCAGCGTAAGCGGAGCCTACACTGAAGCTTTCTTT.

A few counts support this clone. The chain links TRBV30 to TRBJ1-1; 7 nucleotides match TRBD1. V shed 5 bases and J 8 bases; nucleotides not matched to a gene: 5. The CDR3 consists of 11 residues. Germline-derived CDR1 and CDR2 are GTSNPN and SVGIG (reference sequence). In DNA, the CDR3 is TGTGCCTGGGTGCTGACAGGGGAAGCTTTCTTT. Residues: CAWVLTGEAFF.

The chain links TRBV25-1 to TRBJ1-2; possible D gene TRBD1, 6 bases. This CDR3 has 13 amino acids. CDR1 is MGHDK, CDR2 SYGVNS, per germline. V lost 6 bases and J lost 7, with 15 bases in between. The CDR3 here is CASRVTGTSGYTF. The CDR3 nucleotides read TGTGCCAGCAGGGTCACAGGGACCTCTGGCTACACCTTC.

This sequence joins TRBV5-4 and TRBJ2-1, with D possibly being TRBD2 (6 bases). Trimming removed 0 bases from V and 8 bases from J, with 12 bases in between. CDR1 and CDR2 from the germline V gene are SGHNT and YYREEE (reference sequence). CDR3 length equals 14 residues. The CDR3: CASSLEAGGDEQFF. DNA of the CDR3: TGTGCCAGCAGCTTGGAGGCAGGCGGGGATGAGCAGTTCTTC.

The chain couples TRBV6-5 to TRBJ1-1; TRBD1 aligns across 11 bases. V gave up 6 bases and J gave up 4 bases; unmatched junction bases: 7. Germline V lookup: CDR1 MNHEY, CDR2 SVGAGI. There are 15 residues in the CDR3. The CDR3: CASRPPGQGGTEAFF. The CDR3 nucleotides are TGTGCCAGCAGACCCCCGGGACAGGGGGGCACTGAAGCTTTCTTT.

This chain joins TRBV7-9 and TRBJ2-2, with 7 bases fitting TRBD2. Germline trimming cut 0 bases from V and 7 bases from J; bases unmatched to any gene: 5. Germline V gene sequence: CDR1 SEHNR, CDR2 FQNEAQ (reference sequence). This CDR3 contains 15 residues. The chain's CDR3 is CASSLAGGSVGELFF. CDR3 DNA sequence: TGTGCCAGCAGCTTAGCCGGCGGGAGTGTCGGGGAGCTGTTTTTT.